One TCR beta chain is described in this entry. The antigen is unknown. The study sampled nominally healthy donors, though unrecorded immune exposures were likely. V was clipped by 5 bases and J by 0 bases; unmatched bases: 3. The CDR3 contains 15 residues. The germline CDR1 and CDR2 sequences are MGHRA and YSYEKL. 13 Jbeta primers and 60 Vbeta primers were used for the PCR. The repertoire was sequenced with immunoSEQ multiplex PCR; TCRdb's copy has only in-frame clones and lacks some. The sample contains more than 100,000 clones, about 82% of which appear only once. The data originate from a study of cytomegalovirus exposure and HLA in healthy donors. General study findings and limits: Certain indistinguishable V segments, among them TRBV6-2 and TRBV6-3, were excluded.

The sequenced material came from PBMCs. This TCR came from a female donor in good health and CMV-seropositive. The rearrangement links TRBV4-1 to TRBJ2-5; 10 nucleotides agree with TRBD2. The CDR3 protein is CASSVAGGNQETQYF. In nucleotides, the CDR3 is TGCGCCAGCAGCGTAGCGGGGGGAAACCAAGAGACCCAGTACTTC.